One and the same sample provided the 2 T cell receptor beta chains below, sequenced in a study of cytomegalovirus exposure and HLA in healthy donors. In the PCR, 60 Vbeta and 13 Jbeta primers were used. This table comes from immunoSEQ multiplex PCR, and its TCRdb copy is limited to in-frame clones, with some not included. Altogether under 200,000 clones are present, 80% being singletons, with the ten largest covering roughly 2%. Sequencing used PBMCs. The receptors shown here come from a human donor in good health.

This clone appeared once. The chain couples TRBV2 to TRBJ2-5, with 9 bases fitting TRBD2. CDR3 length equals 14 residues. The germline gives CDR1 SNHLY, CDR2 FYNNEI. V lost 4 bases and J lost 2; bases outside the gene matches: 2. The CDR3 protein is CASSALAGQETQYF. CDR3 bases: TGTGCCAGCAGTGCGCTAGCGGGGCAAGAGACCCAGTACTTC.

This clone has just a few counts. V usage is TRBV10-2 and J usage is TRBJ2-7; no firm D call. Per the germline V gene, CDR1 is WSHSY and CDR2 is SAAADI. Trimming pared 3 bases from V and 2 bases from J, leaving 11 bases between. The CDR3 has 14 amino acids. The CDR3 loop reads CASSDVGPTYEQYF. The CDR3 nucleotides read TGCGCCAGCAGTGATGTGGGCCCTACCTACGAGCAGTACTTC.